This T cell receptor beta chain comes out of a study of T-cell memory formation after mild COVID-19. Turning to the study itself: Each donor largely had its own TCR clusters. Study findings and constraints: The study detected some responding clones in pre-infection memory, suggesting cross-reactive memory joined.

V gave up 5 bases and J gave up 1 base, with 32 bases separating them. CDR1 SGHTA and CDR2 FQGTGA come from the germline V gene. The CDR3 extends over 21 amino acids. TCRdb analysed the 5' RACE reads with MiXCR anew, one entry per CDR3 protein. The sample records approximately 400,000 distinct CDR3 sequences, about 20% being singletons. A remark on this clonotype: Antigen: not known.

Sequences were obtained from PBMCs or a T cell subset sorted from them (not recorded which). This sequence was found in a man in his late teens or twenties who had mild COVID-19 (a few samples of this study predate the infection). Cell type and time point are not known. The chain employs TRBV7-3 and TRBJ1-1, with D perhaps TRBD1 (5 bases). The CDR3 sequence: CASSPRRGSVGRGSANTEAFF. Written as DNA, the CDR3 is TGTGCCAGCAGCCCACGCCGAGGCAGCGTCGGTCGGGGGTCGGCGAACACTGAAGCTTTCTTT. The variable domain in full, completed from reference TRBV7-3 and TRBJ1-1, reads GAGVSQTPSNKVTEKGKYVELRCDPISGHTALYWYRQSLGQGPEFLIYFQGTGAADDSGLPNDRFFAVRPEGSVSTLKIQRTERGDSAVYLCASSPRRGSVGRGSANTEAFFGQGTRLTVV.